A selection of T cell receptor beta chains follows, all from one sample in a study of T cells after somatic rescue of genetic block. TCRdb's table, derived via immunoSEQ multiplex PCR, lists solely in-frame clones and lacks some. This table has 85,000 to 90,000 clones, about 90% appearing once. Sequenced sample: peripheral blood mononuclear cells (PBMCs). The receptors were sampled from a woman aged 18-29 years. Both conserved end residues are part of each CDR3. A D gene is named only where the DNA matches it firmly. A row's size may be missing; if present it is once, few, many or a size class.

V	size	D	J	DNA	CDR3
TRBV28	NA	TRBD1	TRBJ1-2	TGTGCCAGCAGCCAGGACAGGGGATATGGCTACACCTTC	CASSQDRGYGYTF
TRBV27	NA	TRBD1	TRBJ1-1	TGTGCCAGCCGGCGGGACAGGGTGGACACTGAAGCTTTCTTT	CASRRDRVDTEAFF
TRBV27	NA	TRBD2	TRBJ2-1	TGTGCCAGCAGTTGGGGACTGGGAGGGACCCTCAGAGAGCAGTTCTTC	CASSWGLGGTLREQFF
TRBV7-2	NA	NA	TRBJ1-1	TGTGCCAGCAGCTTTGGGGGGCTGAGCACTGAAGCTTTCTTT	CASSFGGLSTEAFF
TRBV30	once	TRBD1	TRBJ1-2	TGTGCCTGGAGCCCTCCGGACAGGGTTTCTTATGGCTACACCTTC	CAWSPPDRVSYGYTF
TRBV6-1	NA	NA	TRBJ1-2	TGTGCCAGCAGTGAATACCAGGTACAGAACTATGGCTACACCTTC	CASSEYQVQNYGYTF
TRBV6-5	few	NA	TRBJ2-1	TGTGCCAGCAGTAGAGGAGGATGGCAGTTCTTC	CASSRGGWQFF
TRBV19	NA	TRBD2	TRBJ2-1	TGTGCCAGTAGTATAGTGGCTAGCGGGAGTTCTGAGCAGTTCTTC	CASSIVASGSSEQFF
TRBV2	few	NA	TRBJ2-1	TGTGCCAGCACCCGACTGGAGATTCGGGATGAGCAGTTCTTC	CASTRLEIRDEQFF
TRBV27	NA	NA	TRBJ1-1	TGTGCCAGCAGCCCCGGCGGGTCTGAAGCTTTCTTT	CASSPGGSEAFF
TRBV19	NA	NA	TRBJ2-1	TGTGCCAGTAGTATGGGGCCATTCAATGAGCAGTTCTTC	CASSMGPFNEQFF
TRBV11-3	NA	TRBD2	TRBJ2-7	TGTGCCAGCAGCTCCTGGGGGGAGCCGGGACTAGCGGTTACCTACGAGCAGTACTTC	CASSSWGEPGLAVTYEQYF
TRBV5-6	NA	NA	TRBJ2-2	TGTGCCAGCAGCTTGTGGGACACCGGGGAGCTGTTTTTT	CASSLWDTGELFF